This T cell receptor (beta chain) was recovered during a study of T cells in Graves' hyperthyroidism and ophthalmopathy. General study points: In blood, most of the thyroid clonotypes expanded above 0.001 were also present.

Using RNA transcripts as the source, TCR beta CDR3 regions were amplified. During a first-round RT-PCR of the TCR CDR3, the HTBI primer set was used. TCRdb independently ran MiXCR on the multiplex PCR reads; one entry per CDR3 protein. The sample includes about 840,000 distinct CDR3 sequences, around 38% of them seen just once. Subjects aged 18 to 65 presented with newly diagnosed hyperthyroidism of less than 2 months' duration. Clinicians diagnosed patients from clinical symptoms, serum thyroxine and TRAb, thyroid ultrasound and orbital computed tomography. In its sample, this clonotype was seen a few times. No antigen is known for it. This CDR3 is missing its conserved last phenylalanine or tryptophan, likely due to a read error. The germline V gene encodes CDR1 ENHRY and CDR2 SYGVKD. V lost 6 bases and J lost 4, with 12 bases in between. The CDR3 runs 13 residues.

Input material: blood. This receptor was obtained from a man younger than 30 with Graves' hyperthyroidism. The chain uses TRBV10-3 and TRBJ1-2, with D tentatively TRBD1 (5 bases). CDR3 protein: CAIRSRDGYGYTL. CDR3 DNA: TGTGCCATCAGATCCCGGGACGGCTATGGCTACACCCTC.